A selection of T cell receptor beta chains follows, all from one sample in a study of OX40 agonist ivuxolimab in advanced cancers. Only in-frame clones appear in the TCRdb table, and some are missing; sequencing was by immunoSEQ multiplex PCR. The sample carries about 68,000 clones, 86% recorded once. Sequencing was performed on CD4+ or CD8+ T cells sorted from blood, taken in a trial of the OX40 agonist ivuxolimab. The receptor source for this set is an adult with an advanced solid tumor such as melanoma, head and neck, liver or kidney cancer. The CDR3 runs from the conserved cysteine through the conserved F or W. D genes are given only for firm matches. Size tells how often a clone was seen (once, few, many) or the class of an expanded clone, and some rows leave it out.

d_call j_call v_call clone_size cdr3_aa cdr3_nt
NA TRBJ1-2 TRBV29-1 once CSVQGTVYGYTF TGCAGCGTGCAGGGTACGGTCTATGGCTACACCTTC
TRBD2 TRBJ2-1 TRBV2 few CASRPGTSGGEQFF TGTGCCAGCAGGCCCGGGACTAGCGGCGGTGAGCAGTTCTTC
TRBD1 TRBJ1-2 TRBV9 NA CASSVTGAAVNGYTF TGTGCCAGCAGCGTAACAGGGGCCGCAGTTAATGGCTACACCTTC
TRBD1 TRBJ1-4 TRBV4-2 NA CASSQERGQGNEKLFF TGTGCCAGCAGCCAGGAGAGGGGACAGGGGAATGAAAAACTGTTTTTT
TRBD1 TRBJ2-7 TRBV29-1 NA CSVGGTASSYEQYF TGCAGCGTTGGAGGGACAGCAAGCTCCTACGAGCAGTACTTC
NA TRBJ2-5 TRBV18 NA CASSPRELQETQYF TGTGCCAGCTCACCTCGTGAACTCCAAGAGACCCAGTACTTC
TRBD1 TRBJ2-1 TRBV7-2 many CASSLTGGRLDEQFF TGTGCCAGCAGCTTAACAGGGGGCCGTTTAGATGAGCAGTTCTTC
NA TRBJ2-1 TRBV11-3 NA CASTPADEQFF TGTGCCAGCACCCCAGCGGATGAGCAGTTCTTC
NA TRBJ2-5 TRBV5-8 NA CASSFRETQYF TGTGCCAGCAGCTTCCGAGAGACCCAGTACTTC
TRBD1 TRBJ2-1 TRBV7-2 once CASSLVGQGSGRNEQFF TGTGCCAGCAGCTTAGTCGGACAGGGGAGTGGTAGAAACGAGCAGTTCTTC
NA TRBJ1-1 TRBV6-1 few CASSDRGNTEAFF TGTGCCAGCAGTGACAGGGGGAACACTGAAGCTTTCTTT